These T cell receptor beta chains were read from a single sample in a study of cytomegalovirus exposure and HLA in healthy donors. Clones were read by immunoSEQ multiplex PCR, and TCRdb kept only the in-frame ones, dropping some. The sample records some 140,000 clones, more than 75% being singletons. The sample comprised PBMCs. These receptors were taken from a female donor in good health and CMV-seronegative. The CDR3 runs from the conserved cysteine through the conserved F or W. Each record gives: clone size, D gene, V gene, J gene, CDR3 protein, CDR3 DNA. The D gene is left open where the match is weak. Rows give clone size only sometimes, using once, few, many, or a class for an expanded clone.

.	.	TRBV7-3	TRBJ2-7	CASSLMGGAYEQYF	TGTGCCAGCAGCTTAATGGGGGGAGCCTACGAGCAGTACTTC
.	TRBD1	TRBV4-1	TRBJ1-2	CASSHRTGNGYTF	TGCGCCAGCAGCCACCGGACAGGGAATGGCTACACCTTC
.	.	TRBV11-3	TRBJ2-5	CASSLQGGETQYF	TGTGCCAGCAGCTTGCAGGGTGGAGAGACCCAGTACTTC
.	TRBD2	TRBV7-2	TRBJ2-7	CASSLTSGSYEQYF	TGTGCCAGCAGCTTGACTAGCGGTTCCTACGAGCAGTACTTC
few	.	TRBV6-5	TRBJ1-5	CASFSPGSNQPQHF	TGTGCCAGTTTCTCCCCCGGGAGCAATCAGCCCCAGCATTTT
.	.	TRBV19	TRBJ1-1	CASSIAQGETEAFF	TGTGCCAGTAGTATAGCTCAGGGCGAGACTGAAGCTTTCTTT
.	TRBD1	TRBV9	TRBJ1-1	CASSVGGDRGRNTEAFF	TGTGCCAGCAGCGTAGGGGGGGACAGGGGGCGGAACACTGAAGCTTTCTTT
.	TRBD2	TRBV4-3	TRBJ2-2	CASSQRTSGLTGELFF	TGCGCCAGCAGCCAAAGGACTAGCGGCCTCACCGGGGAGCTGTTTTTT
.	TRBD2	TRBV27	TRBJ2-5	CASSSILAGGRETQYF	TGTGCCAGCAGTTCCATACTAGCGGGGGGGCGGGAGACCCAGTACTTC
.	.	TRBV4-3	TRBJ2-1	CASSPHPLSDYYNEQFF	TGCGCCAGCAGCCCTCACCCCCTTTCCGACTACTACAATGAGCAGTTCTTC
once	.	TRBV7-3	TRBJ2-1	CASSLTLGSSYNEQFF	TGTGCCAGCAGCTTAACCCTAGGGAGCTCCTACAATGAGCAGTTCTTC
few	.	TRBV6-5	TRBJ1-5	CASSRTGNQPQHF	TGTGCCAGCAGTCGGACAGGCAATCAGCCCCAGCATTTT
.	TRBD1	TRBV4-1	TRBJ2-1	CASSHTGTGINEQFF	TGCGCCAGCAGCCACACCGGGACAGGGATAAATGAGCAGTTCTTC
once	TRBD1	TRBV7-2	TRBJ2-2	CASRGQGGTGELFF	TGTGCCAGCAGGGGACAGGGCGGTACCGGGGAGCTGTTTTTT
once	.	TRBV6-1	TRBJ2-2	CASSDTGELFF	TGTGCCAGCAGCGACACCGGGGAGCTGTTTTTT
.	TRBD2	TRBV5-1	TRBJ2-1	CASSPLRLAPHTEYNEQFF	TGCGCCAGCAGCCCCCTCCGACTAGCTCCACATACGGAGTACAATGAGCAGTTCTTC
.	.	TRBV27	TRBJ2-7	CASRGRTYEQYF	TGTGCCAGCAGGGGCCGGACCTACGAGCAGTACTTC
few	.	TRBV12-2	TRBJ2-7	CASRPRTGGLYEQYF	TGTGCAAGTCGGCCCCGGACAGGAGGACTCTACGAGCAGTACTTC
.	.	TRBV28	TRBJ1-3	CASSLLYGGSGNTIYF	TGTGCCAGCAGTTTACTGTACGGGGGTTCTGGAAACACCATATATTTT
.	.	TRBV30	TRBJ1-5	CAWSPTRYSNQPQHF	TGTGCCTGGAGTCCGACACGTTATAGCAATCAGCCCCAGCATTTT
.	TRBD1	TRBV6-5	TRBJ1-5	CASRPGQRNQPQHF	TGTGCCAGCAGACCGGGACAGCGCAATCAGCCCCAGCATTTT
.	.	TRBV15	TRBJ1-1	CATNLEGSTEAFF	TGTGCCACCAACTTGGAGGGGAGCACTGAAGCTTTCTTT
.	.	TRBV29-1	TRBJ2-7	CSVASSVMGEQYF	TGCAGCGTTGCCTCTAGCGTAATGGGCGAGCAGTACTTC
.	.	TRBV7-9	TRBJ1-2	CASSPNPRGYTF	TGTGCCAGCAGCCCGAATCCGAGGGGCTACACCTTC
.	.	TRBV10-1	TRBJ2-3	CASSTLLGDTQYF	TGCGCCAGCAGCACCCTCCTCGGGGATACGCAGTATTTT